This T cell receptor (beta chain) was identified in a study of CD8+CD57+ T cells in acquired aplastic anemia. Study summary: Sorting CD4+ and CD8+ cells gave DNA averaging approximately 2.9 ug. Healthy-donor CD4+ cells averaged around 10 million reads.

The TCR beta profiling, which covered VDJ combination and CDR3 sequence, was carried out using genomic DNA as the template. TCRdb re-called the reads with MiXCR, one entry per CDR3 protein. This table has some 140,000 distinct CDR3 sequences, around two fifths appearing once. The CDR3 loop spans 12 amino acids. Trimming stripped 10 bases from V and 5 bases from J, with 15 bases between. Germline-derived CDR1 and CDR2 are WNHNN and SYGVQD (reference sequence). V gene TRBV10-1 combines with J gene TRBJ2-7; TRBD2 is a possible D gene (5 bases). Sequenced: sorted CD4+, CD8+, or CD8+CD57+ T cells (not recorded which) from PBMCs. The TCR originated in a human donor in good health, serving as a control. CDR3 in amino acids: CATSAAPHEQYF. The CDR3 nucleotides read TGCGCCACCTCAGCGGCTCCCCACGAGCAGTACTTC.